This TCR beta chain is from a study of T cells in Graves' hyperthyroidism and ophthalmopathy. This clonotype has a handful of counts. The target antigen is unknown. These patients, aged 18 to 65, had recently diagnosed hyperthyroidism lasting under 2 months. TCR beta CDR3 regions were amplified from RNA transcripts. Using the HTBI primer set, a first-round RT-PCR was run on the TCR CDR3. MiXCR was run by TCRdb on the multiplex PCR reads, yielding one entry per CDR3 protein. The repertoire includes under 800,000 distinct CDR3 sequences, 14% of them detected once, and roughly 10% sits in the top ten. This CDR3 comprises 16 residues. Trimming took 2 bases from V and 5 from J, leaving 18 bases between them. Germline lookup yields CDR1 SGHAT and CDR2 FQNNGV. Study-wide results and limits: Patients with ophthalmopathy were separated from those with stable hyperthyroidism by a 13 V-J model.

The source is a woman between 18 and 29 years old with Graves' hyperthyroidism. Sequences were obtained from blood. The V gene is TRBV11-2, the J gene TRBJ1-2; unclear D gene. The CDR3 is CASSLTLSSARYGYTF. CDR3 DNA sequence: TGTGCCAGCAGCTTAACCCTATCAAGCGCGCGGTATGGCTACACCTTC.